Presented here are 16 T cell receptor beta chains from one specimen sequenced in a study of glioma-infiltrating T cells after dendritic cell vaccination. Measured with immunoSEQ multiplex PCR; TCRdb has only the in-frame clones, and not every one. The sample has tens of thousands of clones; roughly 80% are singletons. Time point given: after dendritic cell vaccination, including at tumor progression/relapse. Specimen: blood, collected after dendritic cell vaccination. Receptors were obtained from a human donor with glioblastoma.

The rearrangement links TRBV28 to TRBJ2-2; no firm D call. The germline V gene encodes CDR1 MDHEN and CDR2 SYDVKM. The germline V and J ends were trimmed by 2 bases and 3 bases, with 7 bases remaining between them. The CDR3 is 14 residues long. The CDR3 DNA reads TGTGCCAGCAGTTTAGCCAGTCACACCGGGGAGCTGTTTTTT. Its translation is CASSLASHTGELFF.

This chain joins TRBV5-1 and TRBJ2-7; tentative D call: TRBD2 (6 bases). The V end lost 1 base, the J end lost 4 bases, and 12 bases lay between the germline ends. Germline CDR1 is SGHRS and CDR2 is YFSETQ. The CDR3 extends over 14 amino acids. CDR3 in amino acids: CASSLRAGTYEQYF. CDR3 nucleotides: TGCGCCAGCAGCTTGCGTGCGGGGACGTACGAGCAGTACTTC.

The genes are TRBV6-5 and TRBJ1-4; 7 bases match TRBD1. Germline V CDR1 and CDR2: MNHEY, SVGAGI. Trimming cost V 2 bases and J 2 bases; bases outside gene matches: 2. The CDR3 covers 15 residues. In nucleotides, the CDR3 is TGTGCCAGCAGTTACACAGGGGCCACTAATGAAAAACTGTTTTTT. It specifies CASSYTGATNEKLFF.

The V and J genes are TRBV6-6 and TRBJ2-3; D call uncertain. The V gene lost 2 bases and the J gene lost 2 bases, with 5 bases spanning the gap. The CDR3 is made up of 13 amino acids. Germline V gene lookup returns CDR1 MNHNY and CDR2 SVGAGI (reference sequence). The CDR3 reads CASSYESTDTQYF. The CDR3 region has the DNA TGTGCCAGCAGTTACGAGTCCACAGATACGCAGTATTTT.

V gene TRBV18 combines with J gene TRBJ1-5; D gene uncertain. Germline lookup yields CDR1 KGHSH and CDR2 LQKENI. The CDR3 runs to 12 residues. Trimming left V 4 bases short and J 5 bases short, with 6 bases between. The CDR3 reads CASSLGDQPQHF. Here the CDR3 DNA reads TGTGCCAGCTCACTCGGGGATCAGCCCCAGCATTTT.

The chain employs TRBV29-1 and TRBJ2-7; D remains ambiguous. The CDR3 contains 12 residues. Trimming removed 0 bases at V and 5 bases at J, with 8 bases between. Looked up from germline, CDR1 is SQVTM and CDR2 is ANQGSEA. Here the CDR3 reads CSVEDKPDEQYF. CDR3 nucleotides: TGCAGCGTTGAAGATAAGCCGGACGAGCAGTACTTC.

V usage is TRBV5-4 and J usage is TRBJ1-4; possible D gene TRBD1, 6 bases. The CDR3 covers 14 residues. Germline V gene data show CDR1 as SGHNT and CDR2 as YYREEE (reference sequence). V lost 0 bases and J 8 bases, leaving 11 bases between the germline ends. The CDR3 region is CASSLEGEGEKLFF. The CDR3 nucleotides are TGTGCCAGCAGCTTGGAGGGGGAAGGGGAAAAACTGTTTTTT.

The chain employs TRBV4-3 and TRBJ2-7; tentative D call: TRBD2 (6 bases). CDR1 and CDR2 from the germline V gene are LGHNA and YSLEER. V dropped 0 bases and J dropped 5 bases, with 11 bases sitting between them. This CDR3 is built from 14 residues. The DNA for the CDR3 is TGCGCCAGCAGCCAAGACTGGGGGGACCACGAGCAGTACTTC. This sequence encodes CASSQDWGDHEQYF.

The chain recombines TRBV19 with TRBJ1-5; D gene unclear. Germline lookup yields CDR1 LNHDA and CDR2 SQIVND (reference sequence). The CDR3 extends over 15 amino acids. Trimming cost V 1 base and J 9 bases, with 16 bases left between them. Here the CDR3 DNA reads TGTGCCAGTAGTATAGCTTCGGGTGTATACGGGCCCCAGCATTTT. This translates into CASSIASGVYGPQHF.

The chain combines TRBV19 with TRBJ2-1; 7 bases align to TRBD1. The CDR3 consists of 15 residues. The V gene's germline CDR1 is LNHDA and CDR2 SQIVND (reference sequence). After removal of 6 bases from V and 2 bases from J, the junction contained 7 bases not matched to a gene. This CDR3 reads CASSDRGHPYNEQFF. For the CDR3, the DNA is TGTGCCAGTAGCGATAGGGGGCACCCCTACAATGAGCAGTTCTTC.

This clone was seen just once. The chain links TRBV18 to TRBJ1-1; tentative D call: TRBD1 (5 bases). In germline, CDR1 is KGHSH, CDR2 LQKENI. V gave up 4 bases and J gave up 2 bases, with 14 bases separating them. The CDR3 spans 15 residues. Here the CDR3 reads CASSQGMGTNTEAFF. CDR3 nucleotide sequence: TGTGCCAGCTCACAGGGGATGGGAACAAACACTGAAGCTTTCTTT.

The V and J genes are TRBV4-1 and TRBJ2-1; D not resolved. Trimming stripped 1 base from V and 0 bases from J, with 10 bases between. The CDR3 covers 16 residues. Germline V lookup: CDR1 MGHRA, CDR2 YSYEKL. The CDR3 spells CASSQVDMISYNEQFF. CDR3 bases: TGCGCCAGCAGCCAAGTAGATATGATCTCCTACAATGAGCAGTTCTTC.

V usage is TRBV10-3 and J usage is TRBJ2-3; 10 bases match TRBD1. This CDR3 is 17 amino acids long. Germline V CDR1 and CDR2: ENHRY, SYGVKD. J gave up 4 bases and V 0 bases, and 7 bases lay outside the gene matches. The CDR3 sequence: CAISESWGQGFADTQYF. For the CDR3, the DNA is TGTGCCATCAGTGAGTCGTGGGGACAGGGGTTCGCAGATACGCAGTATTTT.

The count of this clone is one. This rearrangement joins TRBV5-6 to TRBJ1-2, with 7 nucleotides matching TRBD1. The CDR3 covers 14 residues. The ends lost 3 bases at V and 0 bases at J; junction bases unmatched: 2. The germline V gene encodes CDR1 SGHDT and CDR2 YYEEEE. The CDR3 protein is CASSWGQTNYGYTF. CDR3 nucleotide sequence: TGTGCCAGCAGCTGGGGACAGACTAACTATGGCTACACCTTC.

The chain links TRBV7-3 to TRBJ2-2; D is ambiguous. Trimming removed 4 bases from V and 3 bases from J, with 6 bases in between. CDR3 length: 13 residues. CDR1 is SGHTA, CDR2 FQGTGA, per germline. CDR3 DNA: TGTGCCAGCAGCTACAGCTACACCGGGGAGCTGTTTTTT. It yields the protein CASSYSYTGELFF.

The chain has TRBV14 and TRBJ2-7, with D uncertain. Germline CDR1 and CDR2: SGHDN and FVKESK. Trimming stripped 5 bases from V and 7 bases from J, with 18 bases between. The CDR3 loop spans 14 amino acids. CDR3 residues: CASSLQITRTEQYF. CDR3 DNA: TGTGCCAGCAGCTTACAGATTACCCGTACGGAGCAGTACTTC.